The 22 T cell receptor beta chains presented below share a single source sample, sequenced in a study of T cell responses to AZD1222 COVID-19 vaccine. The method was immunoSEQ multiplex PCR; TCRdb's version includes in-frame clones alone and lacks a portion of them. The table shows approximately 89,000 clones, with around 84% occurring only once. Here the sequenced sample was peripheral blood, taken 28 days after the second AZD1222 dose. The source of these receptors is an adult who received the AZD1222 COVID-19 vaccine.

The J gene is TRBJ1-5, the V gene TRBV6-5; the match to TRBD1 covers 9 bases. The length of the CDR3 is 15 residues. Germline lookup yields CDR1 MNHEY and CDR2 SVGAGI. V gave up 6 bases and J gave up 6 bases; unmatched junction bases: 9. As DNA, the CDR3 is TGTGCCAGCAGGTGGACAGGGGATGTTAGTCAGCCCCAGCATTTT. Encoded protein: CASRWTGDVSQPQHF.

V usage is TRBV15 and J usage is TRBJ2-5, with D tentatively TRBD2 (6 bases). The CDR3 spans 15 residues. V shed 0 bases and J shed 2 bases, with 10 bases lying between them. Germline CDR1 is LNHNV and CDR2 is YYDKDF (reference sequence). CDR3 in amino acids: CATSRDVGGQETQYF. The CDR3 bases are TGTGCCACCAGCAGAGATGTAGGAGGGCAAGAGACCCAGTACTTC.

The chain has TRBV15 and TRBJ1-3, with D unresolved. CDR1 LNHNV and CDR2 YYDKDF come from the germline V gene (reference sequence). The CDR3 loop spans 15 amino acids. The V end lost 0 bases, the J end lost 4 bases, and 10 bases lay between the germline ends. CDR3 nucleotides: TGTGCCACCAGCAGAGATGCGGGGAACGGAAACACCATATATTTT. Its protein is CATSRDAGNGNTIYF.

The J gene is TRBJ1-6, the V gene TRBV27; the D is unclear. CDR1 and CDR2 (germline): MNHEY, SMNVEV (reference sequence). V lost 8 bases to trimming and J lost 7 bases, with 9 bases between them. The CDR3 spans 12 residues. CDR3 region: CASGPVNSPLHF. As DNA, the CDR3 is TGTGCCAGCGGTCCGGTGAATTCACCCCTCCACTTT.

Written as DNA, the CDR3 is TGTGCCACAGCCCCTAGCGGGAGTTACGAGCAGTACTTC. It translates to CATAPSGSYEQYF. The gene calls are TRBV24-1 and TRBJ2-7, with 10 nucleotides matching TRBD2. V lost 10 bases to trimming and J lost 4 bases; unmatched junction nucleotides: 6. The length of the CDR3 is 13 residues. Germline CDR1 and CDR2: KGHDR and SFDVKD.

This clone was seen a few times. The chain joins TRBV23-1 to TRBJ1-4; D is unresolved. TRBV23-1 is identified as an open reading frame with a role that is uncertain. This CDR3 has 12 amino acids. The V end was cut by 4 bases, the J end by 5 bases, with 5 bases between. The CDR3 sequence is CASSRKNEKLFF. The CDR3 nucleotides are TGCGCCAGCAGTCGAAAAAATGAAAAACTGTTTTTT.

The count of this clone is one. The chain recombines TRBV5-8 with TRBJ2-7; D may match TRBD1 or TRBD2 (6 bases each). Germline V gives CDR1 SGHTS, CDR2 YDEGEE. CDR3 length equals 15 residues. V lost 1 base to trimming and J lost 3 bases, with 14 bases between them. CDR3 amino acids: CASSLRVRGGYEQYF. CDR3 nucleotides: TGTGCCAGCAGCTTGAGGGTCAGGGGAGGCTACGAGCAGTACTTC.

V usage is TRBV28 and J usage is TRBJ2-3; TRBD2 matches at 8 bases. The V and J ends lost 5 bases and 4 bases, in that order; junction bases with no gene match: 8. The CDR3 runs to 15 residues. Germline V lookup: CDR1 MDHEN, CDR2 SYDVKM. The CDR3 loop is CASSARGGLADTQYF. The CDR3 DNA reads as TGTGCCAGCAGTGCCCGGGGGGGCTTGGCAGATACGCAGTATTTT.

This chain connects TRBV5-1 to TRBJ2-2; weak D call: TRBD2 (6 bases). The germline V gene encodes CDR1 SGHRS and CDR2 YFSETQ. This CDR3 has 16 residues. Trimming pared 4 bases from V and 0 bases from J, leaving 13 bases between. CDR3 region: CASSPGLSSNTGELFF. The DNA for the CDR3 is TGCGCCAGCAGCCCCGGACTATCCTCGAACACCGGGGAGCTGTTTTTT.

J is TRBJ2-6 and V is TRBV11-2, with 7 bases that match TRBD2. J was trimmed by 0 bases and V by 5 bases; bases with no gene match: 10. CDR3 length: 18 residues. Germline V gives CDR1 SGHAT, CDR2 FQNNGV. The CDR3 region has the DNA TGTGCCAGCAGCCCGAGCGGGGTTCGGAACTCTGGGGCCAACGTCCTGACTTTC. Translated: CASSPSGVRNSGANVLTF.

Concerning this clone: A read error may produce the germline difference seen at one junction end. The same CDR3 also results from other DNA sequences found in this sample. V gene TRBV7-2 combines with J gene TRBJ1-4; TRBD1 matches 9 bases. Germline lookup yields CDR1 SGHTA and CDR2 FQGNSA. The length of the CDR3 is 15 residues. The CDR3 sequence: CASSLTGGGIEKLFF. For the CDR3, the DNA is TGTGCCAGCAGCCTCACAGGGGGCGGTATTGAAAAATTGTTTTTT.

CDR3 nucleotides: TGTGCCAGCAGTGTTTTTGGCCTCCCCATCAACTATGGCTACACCTTC. This gives the protein CASSVFGLPINYGYTF. The chain has TRBV2 and TRBJ1-2, with unresolved D. Trimming cost V 4 bases and J 2 bases, with 17 bases left between them. The CDR3 loop spans 16 amino acids. The germline V gene encodes CDR1 SNHLY and CDR2 FYNNEI.

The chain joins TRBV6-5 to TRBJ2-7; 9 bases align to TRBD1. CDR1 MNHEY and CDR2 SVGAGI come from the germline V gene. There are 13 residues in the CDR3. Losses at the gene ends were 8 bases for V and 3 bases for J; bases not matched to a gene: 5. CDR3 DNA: TGTGCCAGCCGACCGGGACAGGGCTACGAGCAGTACTTC. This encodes CASRPGQGYEQYF.

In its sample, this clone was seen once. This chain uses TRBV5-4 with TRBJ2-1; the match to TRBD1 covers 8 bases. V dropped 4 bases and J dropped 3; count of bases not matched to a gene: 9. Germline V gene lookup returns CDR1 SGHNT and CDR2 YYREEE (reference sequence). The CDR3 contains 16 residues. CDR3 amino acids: CASSPPGQEIYNEQFF. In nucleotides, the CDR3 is TGTGCCAGCAGCCCCCCGGGACAGGAGATCTACAATGAGCAGTTCTTC.

The chain's CDR3 is CASSLIGEGPANYGYTF. CDR3 bases: TGTGCCAGCAGCTTAATTGGTGAGGGGCCAGCTAACTATGGCTACACCTTC. The V gene is TRBV7-9, the J gene TRBJ1-2, with a possible D match to TRBD1 (5 bases). V was trimmed by 2 bases and J by 0 bases, leaving 16 bases between them. This CDR3 has 17 residues. Germline loops: CDR1 SEHNR, CDR2 FQNEAQ (reference sequence). The variable domain in full, with the rest retrieved from reference TRBV7-9 and TRBJ1-2, is DTGVSQNPRHKITKRGQNVTFRCDPISEHNRLYWYRQTLGQGPEFLTYFQNEAQLEKSRLLSDRFSAERPKGSFSTLEIQRTEQGDSAMYLCASSLIGEGPANYGYTFGSGTRLTVV.

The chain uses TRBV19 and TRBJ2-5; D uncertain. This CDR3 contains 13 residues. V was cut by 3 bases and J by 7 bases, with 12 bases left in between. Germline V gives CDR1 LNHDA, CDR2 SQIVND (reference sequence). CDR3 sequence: CASSIQQDGTQYF. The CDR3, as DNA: TGTGCCAGTAGTATTCAGCAGGATGGGACCCAGTACTTC.

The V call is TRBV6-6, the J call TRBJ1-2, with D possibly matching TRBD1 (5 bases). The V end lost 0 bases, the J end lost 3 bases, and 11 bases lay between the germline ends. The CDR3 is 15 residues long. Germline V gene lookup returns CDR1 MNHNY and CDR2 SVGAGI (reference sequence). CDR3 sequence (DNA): TGTGCCAGCAGTTACTCGAATACAGGACACTATGGCTACACCTTC. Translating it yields CASSYSNTGHYGYTF.

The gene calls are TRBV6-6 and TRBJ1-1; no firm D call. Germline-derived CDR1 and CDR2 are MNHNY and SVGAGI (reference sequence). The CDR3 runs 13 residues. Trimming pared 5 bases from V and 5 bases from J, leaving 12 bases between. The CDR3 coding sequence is TGTGCCAGCAGTGGAGGACGGAGGACTGAAGCTTTCTTT. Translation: CASSGGRRTEAFF.

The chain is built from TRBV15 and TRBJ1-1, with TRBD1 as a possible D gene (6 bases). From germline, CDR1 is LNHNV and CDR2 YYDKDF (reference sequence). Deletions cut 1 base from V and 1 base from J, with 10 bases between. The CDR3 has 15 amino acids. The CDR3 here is CATSRGGPTNTEAFF. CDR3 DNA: TGTGCCACCAGCAGAGGGGGGCCCACGAACACTGAAGCTTTCTTT.

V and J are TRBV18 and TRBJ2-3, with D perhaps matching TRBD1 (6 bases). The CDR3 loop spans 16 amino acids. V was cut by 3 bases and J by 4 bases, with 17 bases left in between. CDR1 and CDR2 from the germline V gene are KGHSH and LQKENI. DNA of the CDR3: TGTGCCAGCTCACCCCCGAGTGGGGGCCCCCCAGATACGCAGTATTTT. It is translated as CASSPPSGGPPDTQYF.

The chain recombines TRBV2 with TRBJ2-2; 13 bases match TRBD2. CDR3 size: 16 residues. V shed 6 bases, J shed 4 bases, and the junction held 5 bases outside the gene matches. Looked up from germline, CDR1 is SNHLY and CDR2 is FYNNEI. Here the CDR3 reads CASRGTSGDFTGELFF. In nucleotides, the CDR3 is TGTGCCAGCAGAGGGACTAGCGGGGATTTCACCGGGGAGCTGTTTTTT.

In nucleotides, the CDR3 is TGTGCCAGCAGCTTAACCGCCCAGGGCCAAGGGAATGAGCAGTTCTTC. Translated: CASSLTAQGQGNEQFF. The chain joins TRBV7-2 to TRBJ2-1; D perhaps matches TRBD1 (5 bases). The CDR3 runs 16 residues. Trimming removed 2 bases at V and 7 bases at J, with 18 bases between. Germline V gene data show CDR1 as SGHTA and CDR2 as FQGNSA.